The next 3 T cell receptor beta chains were all read from a single sample in a study of T cells in Graves' hyperthyroidism and ophthalmopathy. Using RNA transcripts as the source, TCR beta CDR3 regions were amplified. First-round RT-PCR with HTBI primers amplified the TCR CDR3 region. TCRdb independently ran MiXCR on the multiplex PCR reads; one entry per CDR3 protein. Here the sample spans roughly 840,000 distinct CDR3 sequences, over 35% being singletons. Specimen: blood. These receptors came from a man aged 18 to 29 with Graves' hyperthyroidism.

Notes on this clonotype: Given a much more abundant clone one base away, this may be a read error. V is TRBV29-1 and J is TRBJ2-5; D perhaps matches TRBD2 (6 bases). CDR3 length: 13 residues. Germline loops: CDR1 SQVTM, CDR2 ANQGSEA. The CDR3 nucleotides read TGCAGCTCATCTAGCGACAATCAAGAGGCCCAGTACTTC. Its protein is CSSSSDNQEAQYF.

The J gene is TRBJ1-1, the V gene TRBV5-6, with TRBD1 matching over 7 bases. V shed 0 bases and J 9 bases; nucleotides not matched to a gene: 5. The CDR3 has 13 amino acids. The germline gives CDR1 SGHDT, CDR2 YYEEEE. CDR3 in DNA: TGTGCCAGCAGCTTGGGGACAGGCAACCAAGCTTTCTTT. It encodes CASSLGTGNQAFF.

The chain combines TRBV6-5 with TRBJ2-5; D is uncertain. This CDR3 is 15 amino acids long. V shed 0 bases and J shed 2 bases, with 10 bases lying between them. The germline V gene encodes CDR1 MNHEY and CDR2 SVGAGI. This CDR3 is CASSYSLRGQETQYF. The CDR3 nucleotides read TGTGCCAGCAGTTACTCCCTCAGAGGACAAGAGACCCAGTACTTC.